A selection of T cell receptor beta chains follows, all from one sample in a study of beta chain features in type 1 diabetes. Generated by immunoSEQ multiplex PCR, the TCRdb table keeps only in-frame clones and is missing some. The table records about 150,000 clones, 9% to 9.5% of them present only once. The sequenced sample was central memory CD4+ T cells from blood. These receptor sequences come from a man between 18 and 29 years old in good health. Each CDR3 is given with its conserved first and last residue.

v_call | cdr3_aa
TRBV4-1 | CASSQAVLAGTYEQYF
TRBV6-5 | CASSYGLGGPQHF
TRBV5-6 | CASSLYSRPSQTQYF
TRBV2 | CASRVSGGDQETQYF
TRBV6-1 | CASSEPVTGRNSPLHF
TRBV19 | CASSIRGGQPQHF
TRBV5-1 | CASSLGDRVVGYTF
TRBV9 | CASSLERDSTGYTF
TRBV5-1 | CASSPHRDEQYF
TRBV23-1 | CASSQEARNYGYTF
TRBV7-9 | CASSPRSGTGFADTQYF
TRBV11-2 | CASSLRQGADTQYF
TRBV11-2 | CASSLLQGLDTQYF
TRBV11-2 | CASSPQGALGTEAFF
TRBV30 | CAWSVGGGTSQPQHF
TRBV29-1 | CSARTGLTDTQYF
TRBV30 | CAWGDRAGYTF
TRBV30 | CAWTGTMVGVQFF
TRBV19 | CASRTGTTNEKLFF
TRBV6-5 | CASSYSLAGGDHEQFF
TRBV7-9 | CASSLAVEGSPLHF
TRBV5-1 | CASSREGAAYGYTF
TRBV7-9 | CASSLAEGSTQYF
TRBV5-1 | CASSLTGVDSNQPQHF
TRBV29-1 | CSVRGRDEKLFF
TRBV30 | CAWSVGTGPGNTIYF
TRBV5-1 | CASSLWGQGQSGANVLTF
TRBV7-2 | CASSPVAGDYNEQFF